This T cell receptor beta chain appears in the sequencing data of a study of OX40 agonist ivuxolimab in advanced cancers. There are 15 residues in the CDR3. Germline V gene sequence: CDR1 SGHNT, CDR2 YENEEA. The V gene lost 5 bases and the J gene lost 7 bases, with 20 bases spanning the gap. TCRdb's table, derived via immunoSEQ multiplex PCR, lists solely in-frame clones and lacks some. The sample lists about 28,000 clones, about 80% seen once, with 11% in the top ten. This clone showed up just once. Sample: CD4+ or CD8+ T cells sorted from blood, taken in a trial of the OX40 agonist ivuxolimab. V gene TRBV11-3 combines with J gene TRBJ1-2; unclear D gene. The receptor was isolated from an adult with an advanced solid tumor such as melanoma, head and neck, liver or kidney cancer. The CDR3 region has the DNA TGTGCCAGCAGCGACGGCCAACCTGGCCCAGCTGGCTACACCTTC. This sequence encodes CASSDGQPGPAGYTF.